This is a list of T cell receptor beta chains from one sample in a study of long-term antiretroviral therapy in people with HIV. The protocol was immunoSEQ multiplex PCR, while the TCRdb copy is restricted to in-frame clones and leaves out a portion. The table has about 11,000 clones, roughly four fifths seen once. This specimen consisted of unsorted PBMCs, obtained around 7.5 years after starting antiretroviral therapy. The source is a man aged 50 or older with HIV. CDR3s include the opening cysteine and the closing phenylalanine or tryptophan. The D gene is left open where the match is weak. Only some rows state a clone size, as once, few, many or a class for expanded clones.

.	.	TRBV7-2	TRBJ2-7	CASSLTYEQYF	TGTGCCAGCAGCCTTACCTACGAGCAGTACTTC
.	.	TRBV5-1	TRBJ2-7	CASSTGGRSYEQYF	TGCGCCAGCTCGACCGGGGGGCGCTCCTACGAGCAGTACTTC
.	.	TRBV2	TRBJ2-5	CASSEYTGETQYF	TGTGCCAGCAGTGAATATACCGGAGAGACCCAGTACTTC
.	.	TRBV4-1	TRBJ2-1	CASSQERGLSYNEQFF	TGCGCCAGCAGCCAAGAACGCGGTCTATCCTACAATGAGCAGTTCTTC
TRBD1	.	TRBV11-2	TRBJ1-4	CASSLGTGLEKLFF	TGTGCCAGCAGCTTAGGGACAGGGCTTGAAAAACTGTTTTTT
TRBD1	.	TRBV13	TRBJ2-2	CASSQGTGGPGELFF	TGTGCCAGCAGCCAGGGGACAGGGGGCCCCGGGGAGCTGTTTTTT
.	.	TRBV5-6	TRBJ1-2	CASSPRNNYGYTF	TGTGCCAGCAGCCCCCGAAATAACTATGGCTACACCTTC
.	.	TRBV4-1	TRBJ2-7	CASSQVSGLMREQYF	TGCGCCAGCAGCCAAGTCTCAGGGTTGATGAGGGAGCAGTACTTC
.	.	TRBV6-1	TRBJ1-2	CASSEIVGYGYTF	TGTGCCAGCAGTGAAATCGTAGGCTATGGCTACACCTTC
.	.	TRBV5-6	TRBJ1-2	CASSLDTGYANYGYTF	TGTGCCAGCAGCTTGGATACAGGGTACGCTAACTATGGCTACACCTTC
.	once	TRBV7-8	TRBJ1-2	CASSPRGRGANYGYTF	TGTGCCAGCAGCCCCAGAGGCAGGGGAGCGAACTATGGCTACACCTTC
TRBD1	.	TRBV5-6	TRBJ1-2	CASSSGTGAYGYTF	TGTGCCAGCAGTTCCGGGACAGGGGCCTATGGCTACACCTTC
.	.	TRBV6-1	TRBJ2-3	CASSKQGSGTDTQYF	TGTGCCAGCAGTAAACAGGGATCCGGCACAGATACGCAGTATTTT
.	.	TRBV10-3	TRBJ1-2	CAIKGLPNYGYTF	TGTGCCATCAAGGGACTGCCAAACTATGGCTACACCTTC
.	.	TRBV7-8	TRBJ2-7	CASSLGGFSYEQYF	TGTGCCAGCAGCTTAGGGGGTTTTTCCTACGAGCAGTACTTC
.	.	TRBV19	TRBJ1-1	CASSIEGAYYTEAFF	TGTGCCAGTAGTATCGAAGGGGCCTATTACACTGAAGCTTTCTTT
.	.	TRBV2	TRBJ1-5	CASKETDNQPQHF	TGTGCCAGCAAGGAAACAGACAATCAGCCCCAGCATTTT
.	few	TRBV5-1	TRBJ2-7	CASSSSGHYSYEQYF	TGCGCCAGCAGCTCTTCGGGACACTACTCCTACGAGCAGTACTTC
.	.	TRBV10-2	TRBJ2-7	CASNAGSYEQYF	TGCGCCAGTAACGCAGGGAGTTACGAGCAGTACTTC
.	.	TRBV27	TRBJ1-4	CASSLYGTSGEKLFF	TGTGCCAGCAGTTTATACGGGACTTCGGGGGAAAAACTGTTTTTT